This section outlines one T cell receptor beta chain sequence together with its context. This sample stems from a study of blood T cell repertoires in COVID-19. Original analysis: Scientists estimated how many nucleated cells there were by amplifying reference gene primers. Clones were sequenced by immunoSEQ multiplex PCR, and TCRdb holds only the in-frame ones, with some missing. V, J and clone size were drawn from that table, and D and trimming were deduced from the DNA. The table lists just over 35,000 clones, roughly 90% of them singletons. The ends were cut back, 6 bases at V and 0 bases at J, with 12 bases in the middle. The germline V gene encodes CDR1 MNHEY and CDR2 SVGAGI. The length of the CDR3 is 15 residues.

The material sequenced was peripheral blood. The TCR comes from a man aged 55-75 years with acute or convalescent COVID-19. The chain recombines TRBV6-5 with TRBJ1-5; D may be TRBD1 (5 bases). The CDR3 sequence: CASRLTGDSNQPQHF. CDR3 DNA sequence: TGTGCCAGCAGACTAACAGGCGATAGCAATCAGCCCCAGCATTTT.